The 21 T cell receptor beta chains reported below all come from one sample, sequenced in a study of long-term antiretroviral therapy in people with HIV. The immunoSEQ assay was v3.0, run at survey level. Libraries were prepared by immunoSEQ multiplex PCR; TCRdb keeps only in-frame clonotypes and omits some of them. The sample lists 15,000 or so clones, about 85% occurring once. Sequences were derived from unsorted PBMCs, sampled 2.1 years after starting antiretroviral therapy. The receptor source for this set is a woman in her forties with HIV.

With regard to this clone: Additional DNA sequences in this sample encode the identical CDR3. V usage is TRBV30 and J usage is TRBJ2-5; 7 bases map to TRBD2. Germline V gene lookup returns CDR1 GTSNPN and CDR2 SVGIG (reference sequence). The J segment lost 4 bases and the V segment lost 2 bases, leaving 4 bases of the junction unmatched. The length of the CDR3 is 13 residues. In nucleotides, the CDR3 is TGTGCCTGGAGTTTACGCGGGGGAGAGACCCAGTACTTC. As protein: CAWSLRGGETQYF.

The chain joins TRBV18 to TRBJ1-2; 7 positions match TRBD1. Germline lookup yields CDR1 KGHSH and CDR2 LQKENI. CDR3 length: 14 amino acids. With V trimmed by 3 bases and J by 2 bases, 3 bases remained unmatched. CDR3 bases: TGTGCCAGCTCACCCCCAGGGGGAAACTATGGCTACACCTTC. This translates into CASSPPGGNYGYTF.

This chain's CDR3 is CASSINTGGAGNQPQHF. For the CDR3, the DNA is TGTGCCAGTAGTATTAATACAGGGGGGGCAGGCAATCAGCCCCAGCATTTT. The chain couples TRBV19 to TRBJ1-5, with 8 bases identical to TRBD1. The length of the CDR3 is 17 residues. Germline assignment: CDR1 LNHDA and CDR2 SQIVND (reference sequence). J was trimmed by 2 bases and V by 3 bases; bases with no gene match: 9.

The CDR3 spells CASSETASNQPQHF. CDR3 nucleotide sequence: TGTGCCAGCAGTGAAACAGCTAGCAATCAGCCCCAGCATTTT. The genes are TRBV2 and TRBJ1-5; no reliable D call. V was cut by 2 bases and J by 0 bases, with 5 bases left in between. The CDR3 length is 14 residues. Germline CDR1 and CDR2: SNHLY and FYNNEI.

The V call is TRBV7-2, the J call TRBJ2-5; maybe TRBD2 (6 bases). Germline CDR1 reads SGHTA; CDR2 reads FQGNSA. Trimming shortened V by 1 base and J by 4 bases, and 16 bases separated the two germline ends. This CDR3 is 16 amino acids long. CDR3 DNA: TGTGCCAGCAGCTTAGTGGCAGGGAGGATAGCAGAGACCCAGTACTTC. Its protein product is CASSLVAGRIAETQYF.

The chain links TRBV7-9 to TRBJ1-2; possible D gene TRBD1, 6 bases. Germline V CDR1 and CDR2: SEHNR, FQNEAQ (reference sequence). The CDR3 spans 16 residues. Trimming shortened V by 5 bases and J by 3 bases, and 19 bases separated the two germline ends. CDR3 region: CASSPGSGTTDYGYTF. The CDR3 DNA is TGTGCCAGCAGCCCCGGTAGTGGGACAACTGACTATGGCTACACCTTC. The full variable domain, rest sourced from reference TRBV7-9 and TRBJ1-2, is DTGVSQNPRHKITKRGQNVTFRCDPISEHNRLYWYRQTLGQGPEFLTYFQNEAQLEKSRLLSDRFSAERPKGSFSTLEIQRTEQGDSAMYLCASSPGSGTTDYGYTFGSGTRLTVV.

The chain has TRBV19 and TRBJ1-2; TRBD1 matches 7 bases. Germline values: CDR1 LNHDA, CDR2 SQIVND (reference sequence). V dropped 2 bases and J dropped 6; count of bases not matched to a gene: 9. This CDR3 has 15 amino acids. CDR3 in DNA: TGTGCCAGTAGTATACCTTACAGGGGCGGGGATGGCTACACCTTC. Protein product: CASSIPYRGGDGYTF.

The J gene is TRBJ2-3, the V gene TRBV4-2, with TRBD2 identical over 8 bases. Trimming cost V 0 bases and J 1 base; bases outside gene matches: 12. CDR3 length: 19 amino acids. Per the germline V gene, CDR1 is LGHNA and CDR2 is YNFKEQ. The CDR3: CASSQDPNSGASRTDTQYF. The DNA for the CDR3 is TGTGCCAGCAGCCAAGATCCAAATAGCGGGGCTTCTCGCACAGATACGCAGTATTTT.

The V call is TRBV19, the J call TRBJ1-1; no clear D gene. The V end was cut by 0 bases, the J end by 2 bases, with 10 bases between. The germline V gene has CDR1 LNHDA and CDR2 SQIVND (reference sequence). The CDR3 totals 15 residues. The chain's CDR3 is CASSIDGQDNTEAFF. The CDR3 region has the DNA TGTGCCAGTAGTATAGATGGTCAGGATAACACTGAAGCTTTCTTT.

In nucleotides, the CDR3 is TGTGCCTGGAGTGCCCTAAGAGGTACCCAAGAGACCCAGTACTTC. The encoded protein is CAWSALRGTQETQYF. The gene calls are TRBV30 and TRBJ2-5; D is unresolved. Per germline, CDR1 GTSNPN and CDR2 SVGIG (reference sequence). Trimming took off 1 base at V and 1 base at J, with 13 bases between the two ends. The CDR3 contains 15 residues.

The J gene is TRBJ2-5, the V gene TRBV4-3; 8 bases map to TRBD2. Germline lookup yields CDR1 LGHNA and CDR2 YSLEER. The V gene end was trimmed by 0 bases and the J gene end by 5 bases; junction bases not matched to a gene: 8. This CDR3 comprises 16 residues. The CDR3 loop reads CASSQDFPRGGETQYF. CDR3 DNA: TGCGCCAGCAGCCAAGATTTCCCTCGGGGGGGGGAGACCCAGTACTTC.

The chain is built from TRBV13 and TRBJ2-2, with a possible D match to TRBD2 (6 bases). This CDR3 has 16 residues. The germline V gene has CDR1 PRHDT and CDR2 FYEKMQ (reference sequence). V shed 3 bases and J shed 6 bases, with 17 bases lying between them. CDR3 sequence: CASSFGGRVSSGELFF. As DNA, the CDR3 is TGTGCCAGCAGCTTCGGAGGGCGAGTTTCTTCCGGGGAGCTGTTTTTT.

The V and J genes are TRBV10-3 and TRBJ2-3, with 7 bases lining up with TRBD2. V was clipped by 5 bases and J by 4 bases; unmatched bases: 9. This CDR3 is 15 amino acids long. Germline CDR1 reads ENHRY; CDR2 reads SYGVKD. CDR3 loop: CAISQRERGPDTQYF. CDR3 nucleotide sequence: TGTGCCATCAGTCAAAGGGAGCGGGGCCCAGATACGCAGTATTTT.

The chain joins TRBV10-3 to TRBJ1-3; D uncertain. Germline V gene sequence: CDR1 ENHRY, CDR2 SYGVKD. The CDR3 is 17 amino acids. V was clipped by 0 bases and J by 0 bases, with 12 bases between them. CDR3 DNA sequence: TGTGCCATCAGTGAGTCCTCGGGCGGATCCTCTGGAAACACCATATATTTT. It yields the protein CAISESSGGSSGNTIYF.

The rearrangement uses TRBV6-9 and TRBJ2-7, with 12 nucleotides matching TRBD2. The germline CDR1 and CDR2 sequences are MNHGY and SVAAGI. V lost 5 bases to trimming and J lost 3 bases; unmatched junction nucleotides: 5. The CDR3 sequence is 15 residues long. The chain's CDR3 is CASSLRTSGNYEQYF. In nucleotides, the CDR3 is TGTGCCAGCAGTCTTCGGACTAGCGGGAACTACGAGCAGTACTTC.

The chain recombines TRBV5-6 with TRBJ1-1, with 9 bases lining up with TRBD1. Germline CDR1 SGHDT, CDR2 YYEEEE. The length of the CDR3 is 17 residues. The V gene end was trimmed by 3 bases and the J gene end by 1 base; junction bases not matched to a gene: 10. CDR3 coding DNA: TGTGCCAGCAGCTGGCTAATGACAGGGGGGGCGAACACTGAAGCTTTCTTT. This gives the protein CASSWLMTGGANTEAFF.

This clone was counted a single time. The chain has TRBV7-2 and TRBJ2-5, with TRBD2 identical over 7 bases. The CDR3 loop spans 15 amino acids. CDR1 is SGHTA and CDR2 is FQGNSA in the germline V gene. Germline trimming cut 3 bases from V and 4 bases from J; bases unmatched to any gene: 8. The CDR3, as DNA: TGTGCCAGCAGCTTCCTTGGGGGGGTGGGAGAGACCCAGTACTTC. This gives the protein CASSFLGGVGETQYF. The variable domain in full, completed from reference TRBV7-2 and TRBJ2-5, reads GAGVSQSPSNKVTEKGKDVELRCDPISGHTALYWYRQSLGQGLEFLIYFQGNSAPDKSGLPSDRFSAERTGGSVSTLTIQRTQQEDSAVYLCASSFLGGVGETQYFGPGTRLLVL.

The DNA of the CDR3 is TGTGCCAGCAGCCTAAACAGGGCGGGTCCCCTTGCTAATGAAAAACTGTTTTTT. As protein: CASSLNRAGPLANEKLFF. The chain links TRBV7-9 to TRBJ1-4; TRBD1 is a possible D gene (6 bases). CDR1 SEHNR and CDR2 FQNEAQ come from the germline V gene (reference sequence). CDR3 size: 18 residues. V lost 5 bases and J 3 bases, leaving 22 bases between the germline ends.

This chain links TRBV7-2 with TRBJ1-2, with no clear D. V shed 2 bases and J shed 2 bases, with 15 bases lying between them. Germline lookup yields CDR1 SGHTA and CDR2 FQGNSA. The CDR3 is made up of 16 amino acids. CDR3 DNA: TGTGCCAGCAGCTTACGCCCCCCCCGAGAAAACTATGGCTACACCTTC. This gives the protein CASSLRPPRENYGYTF.

The V call is TRBV7-3, the J call TRBJ2-1, with 11 positions matching TRBD2. Germline-derived CDR1 and CDR2 are SGHTA and FQGTGA. The CDR3 contains 15 residues. Trimming removed 5 bases from V and 10 bases from J; junction bases left unmatched: 10. CDR3 sequence reads: CASSPNIAGGQEQFF. CDR3 bases: TGTGCCAGCAGCCCGAATATAGCGGGGGGGCAAGAGCAGTTCTTC.

J is TRBJ2-3 and V is TRBV7-9; tentative D call: TRBD2 (7 bases). The germline gives CDR1 SEHNR, CDR2 FQNEAQ (reference sequence). V lost 7 bases and J lost 6, with 20 bases in between. This CDR3 is built from 15 residues. The CDR3 region has the DNA TGTGCCAGCACGGAGGGGGGGACAAAGTGGGATACGCAGTATTTT. It translates to CASTEGGTKWDTQYF.